The rows below give T cell receptor beta chains drawn from one sample of a study of post-analysis software for immune sequencing data. MiXCR, applied by TCRdb to the PCR reads, yields one record per CDR3 protein. The sample shows 650,000 to 850,000 distinct CDR3 sequences, about half of them seen only once. Sequencing input: blood. These receptors were obtained from a girl between 5 and 17 years old with multiple sclerosis. CDR3s include the opening cysteine and the closing phenylalanine or tryptophan. A D gene is named only where the DNA matches it firmly. Some rows mark clone size as missing; the rest say once, few, many or name a class of expanded clone.

v_call	clone_size	j_call	d_call	cdr3_nt	cdr3_aa
TRBV4-1	-	TRBJ2-4	-	TGCGCCAGCAGCCAAGATCTGGGATGGGGAAACATTCAGTACTTC	CASSQDLGWGNIQYF
TRBV20-1	once	TRBJ1-4	-	TGCAGTGCTATCCATCCAGATGAAAAACTGTTTTTT	CSAIHPDEKLFF
TRBV30	-	TRBJ2-7	TRBD2	TGTGCCTTCAAAGCGGGAACCTACGAGCAGTACTTC	CAFKAGTYEQYF
TRBV20-1	-	TRBJ2-7	-	TGCAGTGCTAGAGACCCAACGGGACACCTTTCCTACGAGCAGTACTTC	CSARDPTGHLSYEQYF
TRBV29-1	-	TRBJ2-3	-	TGCAGCGTCGCCCCCAGGGCAGGTCGGACAGATACGCAGTATTTT	CSVAPRAGRTDTQYF
TRBV20-1	few	TRBJ2-7	-	TGCAGTGCTGGAACGGGAACGGCCTACGAGCAGTACTTC	CSAGTGTAYEQYF
TRBV7-2	-	TRBJ2-1	-	TGTGCCAGCAGCCAGGTCCCACTCCCGGGCAATGAGCAGTTCTTC	CASSQVPLPGNEQFF
TRBV5-1	-	TRBJ1-4	TRBD1	TGCGCCAGCAGCTGGTCGACAGGGACCGGGGAAAAACTGTTTTTT	CASSWSTGTGEKLFF
TRBV20-1	-	TRBJ2-5	-	TGCAGTGCTACAAGCGAGTACCAAGAGACCCAGTACTTC	CSATSEYQETQYF
TRBV5-6	-	TRBJ2-5	-	TGTGCCAGCACCGAGACATCCCAAGAGACCCAGTACTTC	CASTETSQETQYF
TRBV24-1	few	TRBJ2-1	TRBD2	TGTGCCACCAGTAAAGGACTAGCGCTGGGGGACGAGTGGGACAATGAGCAGTTCTTC	CATSKGLALGDEWDNEQFF
TRBV5-5	-	TRBJ2-1	TRBD2	TGTGCCAGCAGCTTTGGGCTAGCGGGAAGTGAGCAGTTCTTC	CASSFGLAGSEQFF
TRBV7-2	-	TRBJ2-5	-	TGTGCCAGCAGCGAACAGAGGGAGACCCAGTACTTC	CASSEQRETQYF
TRBV5-1	-	TRBJ2-3	-	TGCGCCAGCAGCTTGAAAGACAGGTACACAGATACGCAGTATTTT	CASSLKDRYTDTQYF
TRBV27	-	TRBJ2-3	-	TGTGCCAGCAGTTTTTGGCGGGGAGGAGGGACAGATACGCAGTATTTT	CASSFWRGGGTDTQYF
TRBV6-2/TRBV6-3	-	TRBJ2-5	TRBD2	TGTGCCAGCAGCTCCGGGACTAGCAAAGAGACCCAGTACTTC	CASSSGTSKETQYF
TRBV7-8	-	TRBJ2-1	TRBD2	TGTGCCAGCGGATCCGGGACTAGCGGCTTCGATGAGCAGTTCTTC	CASGSGTSGFDEQFF
TRBV4-3	-	TRBJ2-7	TRBD2	TGCGCCAGCAGCCAAGATCAACTAGCGAGCGAGCAGTACTTC	CASSQDQLASEQYF
TRBV5-1	many	TRBJ2-7	-	TGCGCCAGCAGAGGGAACAGCGTCTACGAGCAGTACTTC	CASRGNSVYEQYF
TRBV20-1	-	TRBJ2-7	-	TGCAGTGCCACCCAACCCCGGGACGTCTCCTACGAGCAGTACTTC	CSATQPRDVSYEQYF
TRBV10-3	-	TRBJ2-1	TRBD2	TGTGCCATCAGTGAACTAGCGGGAAGATCCTACAATGAGCAGTTCTTC	CAISELAGRSYNEQFF
TRBV12-3/TRBV12-4	-	TRBJ2-2	TRBD2	TGTGCCAGCAGTTTAGTCGTAGCGGGAACCGGGGAGCTGTTTTTT	CASSLVVAGTGELFF
TRBV13	-	TRBJ1-4	-	TGTGCCAGCAGCTTTGGTTGGGCTAATGAAAAACTGTTTTTT	CASSFGWANEKLFF
TRBV25-1	few	TRBJ2-3	TRBD2	TGTGCCAGCAGTGATGGACTAGCGGATACGCAGTATTTT	CASSDGLADTQYF
TRBV12-3/TRBV12-4	-	TRBJ2-7	TRBD1	TGTGCCAGCAGTACAGGGGGCGGGCAGTACTTC	CASSTGGGQYF
TRBV18	-	TRBJ2-3	-	TGTGCCAGCTCACCCATACCGACAGCGAGCACAGATACGCAGTATTTT	CASSPIPTASTDTQYF
TRBV27	-	TRBJ1-2	-	TGTGCCAGCAGTTGGGGGGTTGACTATGGCTACACCTTC	CASSWGVDYGYTF
TRBV7-8	-	TRBJ2-5	-	TGTGCCAGCAGCGCCTCTTGGGAAAAAGCGGGCTCAAAAGAGACCCAGTACTTC	CASSASWEKAGSKETQYF
TRBV24-1	-	TRBJ2-2	-	TGTGCCACCAGTGAGGGGACGGCCCTTGCCACCGGGGAGCTGTTTTTT	CATSEGTALATGELFF
TRBV6-5	-	TRBJ2-4	-	TGTGCCAGCAGTTACTCCACAAGGCAGGTCCCCAAAAACATTCAGTACTTC	CASSYSTRQVPKNIQYF
TRBV27	-	TRBJ1-2	TRBD1	TGTGCCAGCAGCCGACAGGGACTTAACTATGGCTACACCTTC	CASSRQGLNYGYTF
TRBV7-9	-	TRBJ2-6	-	TGTGCCAGCAGCTTGGAGAGGTTCTCTGGGGCCAACGTCCTGACTTTC	CASSLERFSGANVLTF
TRBV11-2	many	TRBJ2-5	-	TGTGCCAGCAGCTTAGCTGGCGGGAGCAGGGGCTTTGGGGAGCAGTACTTC	CASSLAGGSRGFGEQYF
TRBV24-1	-	TRBJ2-5	TRBD1	TGTGCCACCAGTGACCCGGGACAGTCTAAAGAGACCCAGTACTTC	CATSDPGQSKETQYF
TRBV6-2/TRBV6-3	once	TRBJ2-1	-	TGTGCCAGCAGACCTCGGACGCCACACCAAAACAATGAGCAGTTCTTC	CASRPRTPHQNNEQFF
TRBV5-1	few	TRBJ2-1	TRBD2	TGTGCCAGCAGCTTAGAAGCGGGAGCGGGCAATGAGCAGTTCTTC	CASSLEAGAGNEQFF
TRBV29-1	-	TRBJ2-6	-	TGCAGCGTCGCCGCAGTGGATGTCTCTGGGGCCGACGTCCTGACTTTC	CSVAAVDVSGADVLTF
TRBV29-1	few	TRBJ2-3	-	TGCAGCGTTGAGGTGGAGTTCACAGATACGCAGTATTTT	CSVEVEFTDTQYF
TRBV10-2	few	TRBJ2-1	TRBD2	TGCGCCAGCAGCCCCGGAGGGACTAGCGGGAGCAATGAGCAGTTCTTC	CASSPGGTSGSNEQFF
TRBV4-3	many	TRBJ1-1	-	TGCGCCAGCAGCCAAGATTCAGGAGGGAACACTGAAGCTTTCTTT	CASSQDSGGNTEAFF
TRBV6-4	-	TRBJ2-1	TRBD2	TGTGCCAGTCCCCGTGATAGCGGGAGGACGAATGAGCAGTTCTTC	CASPRDSGRTNEQFF
TRBV20-1	-	TRBJ2-1	-	TGCAGTGCTAGAGTGGCCAAAGAGCAGTTCTTC	CSARVAKEQFF